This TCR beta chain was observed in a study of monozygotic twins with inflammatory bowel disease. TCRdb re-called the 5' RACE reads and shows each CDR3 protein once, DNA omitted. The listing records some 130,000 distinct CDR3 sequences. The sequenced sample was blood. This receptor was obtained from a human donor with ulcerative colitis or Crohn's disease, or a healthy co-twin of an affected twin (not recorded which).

The CDR3 sequence is CASSQVHPSGGVAKNIQYF. The chain combines TRBV4-3 with TRBJ2-4; the D call from TCRdb, TRBD2, cannot be confirmed without DNA. CDR1 and CDR2 from the germline V gene are LGHNA and YSLEER. This CDR3 region has 19 residues.